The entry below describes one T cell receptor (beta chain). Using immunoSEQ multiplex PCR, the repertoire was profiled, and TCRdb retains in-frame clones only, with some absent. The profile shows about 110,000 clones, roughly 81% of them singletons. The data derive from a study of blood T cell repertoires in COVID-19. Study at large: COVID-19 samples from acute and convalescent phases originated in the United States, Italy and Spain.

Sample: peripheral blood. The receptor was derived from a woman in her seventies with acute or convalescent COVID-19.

CDR3: CASSSMGTGRNEQFF. The CDR3 bases are TGTGCCAGCAGCTCGATGGGGACAGGGCGCAATGAGCAGTTCTTC. V is TRBV5-5 and J is TRBJ2-1, with 9 positions matching TRBD1. V lost 3 bases and J lost 6; bases outside the gene matches: 7. The CDR3 is made up of 15 amino acids. The germline CDR1 and CDR2 sequences are SGHKS and YYEKEE (reference sequence).